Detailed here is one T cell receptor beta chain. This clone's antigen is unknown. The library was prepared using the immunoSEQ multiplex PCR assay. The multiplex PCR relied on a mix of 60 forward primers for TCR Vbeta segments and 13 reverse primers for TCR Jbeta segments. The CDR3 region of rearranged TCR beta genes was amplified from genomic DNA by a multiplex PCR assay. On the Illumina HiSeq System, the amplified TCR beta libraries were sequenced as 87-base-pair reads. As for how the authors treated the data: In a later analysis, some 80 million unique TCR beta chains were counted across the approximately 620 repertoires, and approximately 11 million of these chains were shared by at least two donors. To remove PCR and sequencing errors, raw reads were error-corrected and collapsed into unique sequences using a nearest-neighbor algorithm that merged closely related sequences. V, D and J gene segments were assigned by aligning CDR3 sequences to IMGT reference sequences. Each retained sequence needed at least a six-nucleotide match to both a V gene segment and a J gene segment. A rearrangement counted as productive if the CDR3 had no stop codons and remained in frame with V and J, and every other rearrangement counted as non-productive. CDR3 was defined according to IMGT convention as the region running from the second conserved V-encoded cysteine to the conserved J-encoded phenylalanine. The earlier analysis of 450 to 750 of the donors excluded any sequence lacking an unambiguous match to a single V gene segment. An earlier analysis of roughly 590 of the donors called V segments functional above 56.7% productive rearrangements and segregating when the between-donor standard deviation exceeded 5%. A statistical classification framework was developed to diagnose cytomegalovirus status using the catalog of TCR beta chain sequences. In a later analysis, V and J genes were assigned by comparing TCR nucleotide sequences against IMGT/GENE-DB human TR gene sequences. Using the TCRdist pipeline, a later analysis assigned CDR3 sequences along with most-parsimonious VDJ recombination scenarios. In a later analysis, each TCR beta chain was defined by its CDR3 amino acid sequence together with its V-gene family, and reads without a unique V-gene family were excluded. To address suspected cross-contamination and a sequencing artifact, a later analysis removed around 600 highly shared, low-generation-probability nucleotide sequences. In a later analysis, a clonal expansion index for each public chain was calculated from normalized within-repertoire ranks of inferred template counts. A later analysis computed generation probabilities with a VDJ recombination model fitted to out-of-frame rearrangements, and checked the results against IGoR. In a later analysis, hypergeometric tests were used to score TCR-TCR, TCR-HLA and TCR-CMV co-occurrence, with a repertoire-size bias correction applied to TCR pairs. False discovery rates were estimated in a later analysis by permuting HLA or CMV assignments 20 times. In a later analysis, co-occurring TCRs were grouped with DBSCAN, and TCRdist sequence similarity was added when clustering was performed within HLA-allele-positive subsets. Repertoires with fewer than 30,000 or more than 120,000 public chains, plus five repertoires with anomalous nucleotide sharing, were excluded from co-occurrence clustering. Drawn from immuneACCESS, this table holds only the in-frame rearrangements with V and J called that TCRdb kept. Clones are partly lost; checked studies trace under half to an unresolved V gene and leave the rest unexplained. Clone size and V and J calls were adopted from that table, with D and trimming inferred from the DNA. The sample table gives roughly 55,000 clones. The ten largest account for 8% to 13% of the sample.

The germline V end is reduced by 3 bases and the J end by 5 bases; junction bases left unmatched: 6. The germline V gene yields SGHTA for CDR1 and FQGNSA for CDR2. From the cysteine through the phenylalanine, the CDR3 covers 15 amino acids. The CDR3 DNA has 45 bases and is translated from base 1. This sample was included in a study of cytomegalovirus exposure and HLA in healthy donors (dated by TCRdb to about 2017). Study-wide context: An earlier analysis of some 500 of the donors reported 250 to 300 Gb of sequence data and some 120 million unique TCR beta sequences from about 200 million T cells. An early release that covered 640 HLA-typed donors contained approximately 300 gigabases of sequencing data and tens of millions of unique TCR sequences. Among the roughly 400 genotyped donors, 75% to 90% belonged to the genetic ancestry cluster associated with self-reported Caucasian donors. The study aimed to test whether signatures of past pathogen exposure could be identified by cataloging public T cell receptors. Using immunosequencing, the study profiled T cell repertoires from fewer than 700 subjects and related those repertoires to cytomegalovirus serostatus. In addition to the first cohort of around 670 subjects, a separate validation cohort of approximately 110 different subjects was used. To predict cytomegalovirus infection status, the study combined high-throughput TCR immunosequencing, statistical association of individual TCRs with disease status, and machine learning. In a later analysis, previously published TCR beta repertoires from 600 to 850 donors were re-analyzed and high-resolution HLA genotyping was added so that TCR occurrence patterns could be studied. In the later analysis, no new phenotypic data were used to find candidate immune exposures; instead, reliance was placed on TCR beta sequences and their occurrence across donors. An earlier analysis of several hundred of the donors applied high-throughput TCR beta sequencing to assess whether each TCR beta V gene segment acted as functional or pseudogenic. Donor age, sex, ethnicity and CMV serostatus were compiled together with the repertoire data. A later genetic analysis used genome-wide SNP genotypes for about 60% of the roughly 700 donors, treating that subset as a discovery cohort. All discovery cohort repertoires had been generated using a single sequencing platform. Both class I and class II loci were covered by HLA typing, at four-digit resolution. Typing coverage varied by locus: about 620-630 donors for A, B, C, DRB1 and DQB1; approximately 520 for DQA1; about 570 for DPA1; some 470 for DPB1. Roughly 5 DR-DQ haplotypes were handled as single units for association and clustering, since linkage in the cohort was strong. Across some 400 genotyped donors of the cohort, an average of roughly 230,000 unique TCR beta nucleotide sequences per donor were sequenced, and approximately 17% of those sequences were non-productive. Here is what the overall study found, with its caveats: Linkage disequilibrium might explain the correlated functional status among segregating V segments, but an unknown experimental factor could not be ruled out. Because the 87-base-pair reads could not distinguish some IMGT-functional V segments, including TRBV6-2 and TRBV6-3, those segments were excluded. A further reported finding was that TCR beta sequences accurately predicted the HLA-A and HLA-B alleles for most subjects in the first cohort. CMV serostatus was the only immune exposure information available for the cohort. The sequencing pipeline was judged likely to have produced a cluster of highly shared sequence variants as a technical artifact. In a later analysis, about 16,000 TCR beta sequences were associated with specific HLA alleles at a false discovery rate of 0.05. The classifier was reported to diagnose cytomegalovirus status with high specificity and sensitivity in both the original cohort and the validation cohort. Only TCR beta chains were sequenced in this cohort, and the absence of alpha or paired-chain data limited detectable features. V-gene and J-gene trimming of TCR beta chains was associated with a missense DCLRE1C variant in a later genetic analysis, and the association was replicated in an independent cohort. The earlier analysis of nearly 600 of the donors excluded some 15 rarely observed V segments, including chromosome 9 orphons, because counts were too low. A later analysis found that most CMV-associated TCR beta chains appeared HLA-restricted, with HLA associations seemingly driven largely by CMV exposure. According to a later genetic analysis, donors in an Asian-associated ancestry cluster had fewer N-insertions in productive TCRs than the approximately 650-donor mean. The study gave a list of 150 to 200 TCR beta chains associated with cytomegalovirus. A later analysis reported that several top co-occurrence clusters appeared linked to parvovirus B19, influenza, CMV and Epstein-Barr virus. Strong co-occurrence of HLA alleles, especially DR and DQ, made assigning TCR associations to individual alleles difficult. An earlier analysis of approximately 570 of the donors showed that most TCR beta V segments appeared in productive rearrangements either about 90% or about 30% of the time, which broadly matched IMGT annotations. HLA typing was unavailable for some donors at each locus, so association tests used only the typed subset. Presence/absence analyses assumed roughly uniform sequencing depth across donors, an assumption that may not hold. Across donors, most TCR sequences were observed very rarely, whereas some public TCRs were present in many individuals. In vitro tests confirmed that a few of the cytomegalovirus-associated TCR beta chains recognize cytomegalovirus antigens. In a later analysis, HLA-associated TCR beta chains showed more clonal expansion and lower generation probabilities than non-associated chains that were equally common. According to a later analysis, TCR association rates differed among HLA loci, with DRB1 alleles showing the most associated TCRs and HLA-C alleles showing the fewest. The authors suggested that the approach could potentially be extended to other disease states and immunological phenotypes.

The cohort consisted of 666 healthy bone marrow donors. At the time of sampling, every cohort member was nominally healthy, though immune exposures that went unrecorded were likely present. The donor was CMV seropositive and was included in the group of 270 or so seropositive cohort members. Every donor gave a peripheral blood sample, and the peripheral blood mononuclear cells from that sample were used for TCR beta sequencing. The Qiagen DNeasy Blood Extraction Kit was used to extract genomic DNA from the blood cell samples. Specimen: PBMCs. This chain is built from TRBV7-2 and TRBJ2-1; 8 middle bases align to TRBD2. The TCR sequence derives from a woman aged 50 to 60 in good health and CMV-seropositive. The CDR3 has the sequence CASSFDGGADNEQFF. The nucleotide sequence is TGTGCCAGCAGCTTTGACGGGGGGGCCGACAATGAGCAGTTCTTC.